This TCR beta chain emerged from a study of T cells in Graves' hyperthyroidism and ophthalmopathy. Findings and caveats of the study: Within blood appeared most thyroid clonotypes that had expanded above 0.001.

Ten or more counts support this clonotype. Its target is unknown. From RNA transcripts, TCR beta CDR3 regions were amplified. HTBI primers were used for first-round RT-PCR of the TCR CDR3. A single record per CDR3 protein comes from TCRdb applying MiXCR to the multiplex PCR reads. The sample records roughly 840,000 distinct CDR3 sequences, around 39% being singletons. The CDR3 has 14 residues. V was cut by 5 bases and J by 1 base, with 11 bases left in between. Looked up from germline, CDR1 is SEHNR and CDR2 is FQNEAQ (reference sequence). The chain joins TRBV7-9 to TRBJ1-1; D is unresolved. This TCR was recovered from a man younger than 35 with Graves' hyperthyroidism. Source material: blood. The CDR3 protein is CASSHWPANTEAFF. CDR3 nucleotides: TGTGCCAGCAGCCATTGGCCCGCGAACACTGAAGCTTTCTTT.